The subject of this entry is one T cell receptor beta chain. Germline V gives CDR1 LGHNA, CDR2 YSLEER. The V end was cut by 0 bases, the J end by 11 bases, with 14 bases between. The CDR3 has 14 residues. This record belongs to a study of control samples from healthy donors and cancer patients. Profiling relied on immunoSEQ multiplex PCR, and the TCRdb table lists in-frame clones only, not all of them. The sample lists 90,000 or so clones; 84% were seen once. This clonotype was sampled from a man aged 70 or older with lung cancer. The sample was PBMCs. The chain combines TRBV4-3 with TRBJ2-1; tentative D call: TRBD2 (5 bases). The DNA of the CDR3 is TGCGCCAGCAGCCAAGATTTGGTGGGAGCGAAGCAGTTCTTC. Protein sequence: CASSQDLVGAKQFF.